Sequencing of this T cell receptor beta chain was carried out in a study of technical replicates of blood from a few donors. Assay used: immunoSEQ multiplex PCR; TCRdb lists only in-frame clones, some missing. Here the sample spans around 79,000 clones, around 90% being singletons. The sequence came from a human donor in good health. Some clones in this sample may be carry-over from other donors' samples. The sequenced material came from T cells isolated from PBMCs.

DNA for the CDR3: TGCGCCAGCAGCCCGAGCACCGGGTTCTACGAGCAGTACTTC. Its translation is CASSPSTGFYEQYF. The rearrangement links TRBV4-1 to TRBJ2-7; D is undetermined. Germline-derived CDR1 and CDR2 are MGHRA and YSYEKL. This CDR3 comprises 14 residues. Deletions cut 4 bases from V and 3 bases from J, with 13 bases between.